The present T cell receptor beta chain was sequenced within a study of blood T cells in healthy people across ages. Next came a second PCR, run for about 7 to 12 cycles, which used a sample-barcoded 5' primer along with a J-beta primer mix. Every sample returned 2.5 million or more CDR3-containing paired-end reads. MiXCR, applied by TCRdb to the 5' RACE reads, yields one record per CDR3 protein. The table includes approximately 700,000 distinct CDR3 sequences, about 30% detected once. This clonotype was counted ten times or more. Its antigen is still unknown. Study observations and caveats: A greater number of naive CD4+ cells and higher diversity distinguished long-lived donors from aged donors. Measured against age, TCR beta diversity per million T cells decreased in a roughly linear manner.

The CDR3 runs 13 residues. Germline V lookup: CDR1 DFQATT, CDR2 SNEGSKA (reference sequence). The V end was cut by 8 bases, the J end by 2 bases, with 14 bases between. Ten milliliters of peripheral blood were drawn from each donor. Specimen: blood. This clonotype was obtained from a woman of 80 years or more in good health. The chain is built from TRBV20-1 and TRBJ2-3; D is possibly TRBD2 (6 bases). The CDR3: CSLPGLTTDTQYF. CDR3 coding DNA: TGCAGTCTTCCAGGACTAACCACAGATACGCAGTATTTT.